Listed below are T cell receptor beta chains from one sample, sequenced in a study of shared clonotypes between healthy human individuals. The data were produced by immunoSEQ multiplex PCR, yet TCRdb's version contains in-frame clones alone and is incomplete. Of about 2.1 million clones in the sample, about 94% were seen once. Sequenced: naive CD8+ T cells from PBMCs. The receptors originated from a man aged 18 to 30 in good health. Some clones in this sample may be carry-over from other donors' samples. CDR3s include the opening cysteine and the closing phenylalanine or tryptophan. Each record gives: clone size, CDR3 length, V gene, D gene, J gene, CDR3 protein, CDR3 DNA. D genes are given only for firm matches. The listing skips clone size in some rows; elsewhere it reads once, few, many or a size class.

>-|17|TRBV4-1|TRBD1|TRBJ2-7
CASSQDRGAGGDYEQYF
TGCGCCAGCAGCCAAGATAGGGGGGCAGGGGGCGACTACGAGCAGTACTTC
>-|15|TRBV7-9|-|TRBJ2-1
CASSLDGSRRNEQFF
TGTGCCAGCAGCTTAGACGGGTCTCGTCGGAATGAGCAGTTCTTC
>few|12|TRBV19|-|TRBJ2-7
CASSSPRSEQYF
TGTGCCAGTAGTTCCCCTCGTAGCGAGCAGTACTTC
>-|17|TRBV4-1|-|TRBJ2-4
CASSPTSAGQAKNIQYF
TGCGCCAGCAGCCCCACCTCTGCGGGACAGGCCAAAAACATTCAGTACTTC
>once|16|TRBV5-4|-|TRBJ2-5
CASSPPGLMYQETQYF
TGTGCCAGCAGCCCTCCCGGACTGATGTACCAAGAGACCCAGTACTTC
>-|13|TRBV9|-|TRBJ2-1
CASSVESYNEQFF
TGTGCCAGCAGCGTAGAGAGCTACAATGAGCAGTTCTTC
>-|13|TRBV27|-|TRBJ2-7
CASSLLGAQEQYF
TGTGCCAGCAGTTTATTGGGGGCGCAAGAGCAGTACTTC
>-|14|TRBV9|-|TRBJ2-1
CASSVGGLAPEQFF
TGTGCCAGCAGCGTAGGGGGATTGGCCCCCGAGCAGTTCTTC
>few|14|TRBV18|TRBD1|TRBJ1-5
CASSRGQGTQPQHF
TGTGCCAGCTCACGTGGACAGGGCACACAGCCCCAGCATTTT
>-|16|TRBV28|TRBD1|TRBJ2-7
CASSPELGWTGNEQYF
TGTGCCAGCAGTCCCGAGTTGGGCTGGACAGGGAACGAGCAGTACTTC
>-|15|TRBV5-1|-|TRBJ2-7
CASSPLGSWSDEQYF
TGCGCCAGCAGCCCTCTAGGTTCCTGGTCCGACGAGCAGTACTTC
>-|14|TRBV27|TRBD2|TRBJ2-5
CASGRGVRVETQYF
TGTGCCAGCGGCCGGGGGGTACGGGTAGAGACCCAGTACTTC
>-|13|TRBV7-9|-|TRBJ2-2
CASSPILPGELFF
TGTGCCAGCAGCCCAATTTTACCCGGGGAGCTGTTTTTT
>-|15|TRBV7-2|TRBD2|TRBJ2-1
CASSLGTSARVEQFF
TGTGCCAGCAGCCTTGGGACTAGCGCAAGGGTTGAGCAGTTCTTC
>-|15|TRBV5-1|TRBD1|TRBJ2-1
CASSRWTGGKDEQFF
TGCGCCAGCAGCCGCTGGACAGGGGGCAAGGATGAGCAGTTCTTC
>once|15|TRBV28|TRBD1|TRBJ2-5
CASRERGTGKETQYF
TGTGCCAGCAGAGAGAGAGGGACAGGGAAAGAGACCCAGTACTTC
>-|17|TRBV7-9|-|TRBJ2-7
CASSPWVLGEVGYEQYF
TGTGCCAGCAGCCCCTGGGTTCTAGGCGAGGTGGGCTACGAGCAGTACTTC
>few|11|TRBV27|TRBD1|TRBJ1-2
CASRTGYGYTF
TGTGCCAGCAGGACAGGGTATGGCTACACCTTC
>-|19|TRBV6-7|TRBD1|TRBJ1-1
CASSYSGTDPPGGNTEAFF
TGTGCCAGCAGTTACTCCGGGACAGACCCCCCAGGAGGGAACACTGAAGCTTTCTTT
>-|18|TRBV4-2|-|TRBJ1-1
CASSQEDVGGQMNTEAFF
TGTGCCAGCAGCCAAGAGGATGTAGGAGGACAGATGAACACTGAAGCTTTCTTT
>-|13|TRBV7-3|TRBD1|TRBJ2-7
CASSRTGGYEQYF
TGTGCCAGCAGCCGGACAGGGGGGTACGAGCAGTACTTC
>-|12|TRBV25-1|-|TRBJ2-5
CASSLGVRAQYF
TGTGCGTCTTCCTTGGGGGTCCGGGCCCAGTACTTC
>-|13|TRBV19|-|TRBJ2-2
CASSMFHTGELFF
TGTGCCAGTAGTATGTTCCACACCGGGGAGCTGTTTTTT
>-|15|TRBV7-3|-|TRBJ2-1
CASSLISGSYNEQFF
TGTGCCAGCAGCTTAATATCGGGGTCCTACAATGAGCAGTTCTTC
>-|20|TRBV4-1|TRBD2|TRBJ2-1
CASSQDQGLAGGRSYNEQFF
TGCGCCAGCAGCCAAGATCAGGGACTAGCGGGAGGACGGTCCTACAATGAGCAGTTCTTC
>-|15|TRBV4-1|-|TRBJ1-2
CASSLGAGVDYGYTF
TGCGCCAGCAGCCTGGGGGCAGGGGTTGACTATGGCTACACCTTC
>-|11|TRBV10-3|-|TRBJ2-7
CAISENYEQYF
TGTGCCATCAGTGAAAACTACGAGCAGTACTTC
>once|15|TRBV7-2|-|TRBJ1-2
CASSLISEVYYGYTF
TGTGCCAGCAGCCTAATCTCGGAGGTTTACTATGGCTACACCTTC
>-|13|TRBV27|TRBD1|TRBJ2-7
CASKGGFPHEQYF
TGTGCCAGCAAAGGGGGCTTTCCCCACGAGCAGTACTTC